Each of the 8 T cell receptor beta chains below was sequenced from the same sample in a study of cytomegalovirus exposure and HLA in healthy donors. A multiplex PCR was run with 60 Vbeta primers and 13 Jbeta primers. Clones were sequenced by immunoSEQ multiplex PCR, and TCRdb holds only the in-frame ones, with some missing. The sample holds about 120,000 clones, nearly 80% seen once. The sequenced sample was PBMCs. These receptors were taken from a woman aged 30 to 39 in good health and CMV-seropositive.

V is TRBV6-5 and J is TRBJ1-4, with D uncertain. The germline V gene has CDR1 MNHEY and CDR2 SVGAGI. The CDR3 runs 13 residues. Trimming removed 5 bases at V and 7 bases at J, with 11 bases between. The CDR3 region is CASSRGRVEKLFF. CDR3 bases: TGTGCCAGCAGTAGAGGGAGGGTTGAAAAACTGTTTTTT.

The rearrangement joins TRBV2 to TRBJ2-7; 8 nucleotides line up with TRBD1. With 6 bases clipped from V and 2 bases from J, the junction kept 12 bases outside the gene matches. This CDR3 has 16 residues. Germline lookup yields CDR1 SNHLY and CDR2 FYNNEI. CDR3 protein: CASSEKTGQATYEQYF. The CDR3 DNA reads TGTGCCAGCAGCGAGAAAACGGGACAGGCAACCTACGAGCAGTACTTC.

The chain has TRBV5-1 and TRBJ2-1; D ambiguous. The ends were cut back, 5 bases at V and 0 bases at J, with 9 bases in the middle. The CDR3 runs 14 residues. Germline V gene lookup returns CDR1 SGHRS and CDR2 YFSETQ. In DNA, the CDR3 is TGCGCCAGCAGGGTTTCGGGCTCCTACAATGAGCAGTTCTTC. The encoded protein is CASRVSGSYNEQFF.

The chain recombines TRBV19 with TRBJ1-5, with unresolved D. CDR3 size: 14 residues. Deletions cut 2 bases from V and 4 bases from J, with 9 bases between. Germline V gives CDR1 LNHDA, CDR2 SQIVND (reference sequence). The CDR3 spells CASSIRQVNQPQHF. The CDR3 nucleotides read TGTGCCAGTAGTATAAGGCAGGTTAATCAGCCCCAGCATTTT.

CDR3 nucleotides: TGTGCCAGTAGTATAGGGAGACCGGGGTCCGAGCAGTACTTC. It is translated as CASSIGRPGSEQYF. V is TRBV19 and J is TRBJ2-7; a possible D gene is TRBD2 (5 bases). Trimming removed 1 base at V and 6 bases at J, with 13 bases between. This CDR3 region has 14 residues. CDR1 and CDR2 from the germline V gene are LNHDA and SQIVND (reference sequence).

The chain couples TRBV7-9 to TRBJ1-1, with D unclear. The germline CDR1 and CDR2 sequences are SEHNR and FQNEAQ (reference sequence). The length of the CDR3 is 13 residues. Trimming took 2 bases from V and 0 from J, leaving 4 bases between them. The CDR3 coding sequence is TGTGCCAGCAGCTTACCTCTGAACACTGAAGCTTTCTTT. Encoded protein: CASSLPLNTEAFF.

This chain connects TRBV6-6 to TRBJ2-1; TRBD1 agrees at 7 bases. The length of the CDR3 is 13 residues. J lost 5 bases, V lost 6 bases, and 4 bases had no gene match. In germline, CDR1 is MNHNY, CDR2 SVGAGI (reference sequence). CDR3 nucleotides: TGTGCCAGCAGCCGCCAGGGGGACAATGAGCAGTTCTTC. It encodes CASSRQGDNEQFF.

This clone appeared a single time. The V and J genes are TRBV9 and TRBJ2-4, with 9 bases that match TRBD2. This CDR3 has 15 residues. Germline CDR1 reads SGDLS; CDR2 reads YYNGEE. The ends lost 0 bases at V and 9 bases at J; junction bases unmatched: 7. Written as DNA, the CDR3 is TGTGCCAGCAGCGTAGAGGGCGGGGGGGCCTCCATTCAGTACTTC. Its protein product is CASSVEGGGASIQYF.